This TCR beta chain was documented in a study of technical replicates of blood from four donors. The CDR3 contains 15 residues. Between the trimmed V and J ends, which lost 0 bases and 3 bases, there was a span of 11 bases. Germline V gene data show CDR1 as MNHNY and CDR2 as SVGAGI (reference sequence). Profiled with immunoSEQ multiplex PCR; TCRdb holds only in-frame clones, not every one. The sample lists 55,000 to 75,000 clones; 86% were seen once. The clonotype originates from a human donor in good health. Some clones in this sample may be carry-over from other donors' samples. Material for sequencing was PBMCs. The chain combines TRBV6-6 with TRBJ1-1; D unclear. CDR3: CASSYSRTGDTEAFF. The DNA for the CDR3 is TGTGCCAGCAGTTACTCTCGGACCGGGGACACTGAAGCTTTCTTT.